The 30 T cell receptor beta chains presented below share a single source sample, sequenced in a study of cytomegalovirus exposure and HLA in healthy donors. The PCR employed 60 Vbeta primers together with 13 Jbeta primers. Profiled with immunoSEQ multiplex PCR; TCRdb holds only in-frame clones, not every one. Of about 160,000 clones in the sample, around 76% were seen once. Sequencing was done on a sample of PBMCs. The receptors originated from a man aged 35-49 years in good health and CMV-seropositive.

This chain links TRBV10-3 with TRBJ2-3; tentatively, D is TRBD1 (5 bases). This CDR3 has 14 residues. The germline gives CDR1 ENHRY, CDR2 SYGVKD. V was trimmed by 3 bases and J by 3 bases, leaving 10 bases between them. The CDR3 protein is CAISEGQGTDTQYF. CDR3 nucleotides: TGTGCCATCAGTGAAGGCCAGGGAACAGATACGCAGTATTTT.

The V gene is TRBV5-6, the J gene TRBJ1-2; 7 nucleotides match TRBD1. The germline CDR1 and CDR2 sequences are SGHDT and YYEEEE. This CDR3 region has 14 residues. The ends lost 2 bases at V and 8 bases at J; junction bases unmatched: 9. The CDR3 nucleotides read TGTGCCAGCAGCTTACTCACAGGGGAAGGGGGCTACACCTTC. Translation: CASSLLTGEGGYTF.

The chain has TRBV6-5 and TRBJ1-3, with D hard to call. The length of the CDR3 is 13 residues. Trimming left V 5 bases short and J 4 bases short, with 9 bases between. Looked up from germline, CDR1 is MNHEY and CDR2 is SVGAGI. CDR3 sequence (DNA): TGTGCCAGCAGTCTAGAGGTCGGAAACACCATATATTTT. It specifies CASSLEVGNTIYF.

V usage is TRBV7-2 and J usage is TRBJ2-1, with 11 positions matching TRBD1. V lost 5 bases to trimming and J lost 3 bases; unmatched junction nucleotides: 9. The CDR3 length is 17 residues. Germline lookup yields CDR1 SGHTA and CDR2 FQGNSA. The CDR3 sequence: CASSQTTGTGGYNEQFF. The CDR3 DNA is TGTGCCAGCAGCCAGACGACCGGGACAGGGGGCTACAATGAGCAGTTCTTC.

V is TRBV19 and J is TRBJ1-1, with D possibly matching TRBD1 (5 bases). The germline V and J ends were trimmed by 6 bases and 3 bases, with 17 bases remaining between them. Germline values: CDR1 LNHDA, CDR2 SQIVND (reference sequence). This CDR3 region has 15 residues. The CDR3 DNA sequence: TGTGCCAGTAGCTTGGGAGGGCTAGGGGACACTGAAGCTTTCTTT. Its protein product is CASSLGGLGDTEAFF. Variable domain in full (rest from reference TRBV19 and TRBJ1-1): DGGITQSPKYLFRKEGQNVTLSCEQNLNHDAMYWYRQDPGQGLRLIYYSQIVNDFQKGDIAEGYSVSREKKESFPLTVTSAQKNPTAFYLCASSLGGLGDTEAFFGQGTRLTVV.

The chain links TRBV11-2 to TRBJ2-7, with TRBD2 as a possible D gene (6 bases). Germline V CDR1 and CDR2: SGHAT, FQNNGV. V was shortened by 8 bases and J by 3 bases, with 17 bases between the two germline ends. This CDR3 has 14 amino acids. This chain's CDR3 is CASYGHTGGYEQYF. Written as DNA, the CDR3 is TGTGCCAGCTACGGACACACCGGGGGCTACGAGCAGTACTTC.

This clone appeared a single time. The CDR3 here is CASSQEGTGVAEAFF. The DNA of the CDR3 is TGCGCCAGCAGCCAAGAAGGGACAGGAGTAGCTGAAGCTTTCTTT. The chain joins TRBV4-1 to TRBJ1-1; 8 positions agree with TRBD1. CDR3 length: 15 amino acids. Germline V CDR1 and CDR2: MGHRA, YSYEKL. Unmatched junction bases numbered 6, after V lost 0 bases and J lost 6 bases.

This clone has a single count. The chain joins TRBV5-1 to TRBJ2-2, with D possibly matching TRBD2 (6 bases). V was shortened by 4 bases and J by 3 bases, with 22 bases between the two germline ends. Germline CDR1 is SGHRS and CDR2 is YFSETQ. This CDR3 region has 18 residues. The DNA for the CDR3 is TGCGCCAGCAGCCCAACCCAGGCTAGGCCGGGGGACACCGGGGAGCTGTTTTTT. This codes for CASSPTQARPGDTGELFF.

The chain couples TRBV11-2 to TRBJ2-7, with D possibly matching TRBD1 (7 bases). CDR1 and CDR2 (germline): SGHAT, FQNNGV. V lost 3 bases and J lost 7, with 19 bases in between. The CDR3 loop spans 15 amino acids. The CDR3 nucleotides are TGTGCCAGCAGCTTTTACGGGGGACAGAAGGGAGAGCAGTACTTC. This codes for CASSFYGGQKGEQYF.

The chain uses TRBV19 and TRBJ1-5; D gene ambiguous. CDR1 is LNHDA and CDR2 is SQIVND in the germline V gene (reference sequence). CDR3 length: 15 residues. Trimming took off 7 bases at V and 0 bases at J, with 13 bases between the two ends. Here the CDR3 DNA reads TGTGCCAGTAAGTTGACGGGTTATAGCAATCAGCCCCAGCATTTT. Translated: CASKLTGYSNQPQHF.

The rearrangement links TRBV5-4 to TRBJ1-2, with D maybe TRBD1 (5 bases). With 0 bases removed from V and 4 bases from J, the gap between germline ends came to 13 bases. The CDR3 is 15 amino acids. Germline V gene data show CDR1 as SGHNT and CDR2 as YYREEE (reference sequence). In nucleotides, the CDR3 is TGTGCCAGCAGCTTGGAAGGGGTAAAGGTCTATGGCTACACCTTC. This encodes CASSLEGVKVYGYTF.

The genes are TRBV9 and TRBJ2-2; a weak D match, TRBD1 (5 bases). Germline CDR1 reads SGDLS; CDR2 reads YYNGEE. The CDR3 covers 16 residues. V lost 2 bases to trimming and J lost 3 bases, with 14 bases between them. CDR3: CASSVRQGDDTGELFF. The CDR3 DNA is TGTGCCAGCAGCGTGAGGCAGGGCGACGACACCGGGGAGCTGTTTTTT.

The V call is TRBV4-3, the J call TRBJ2-7; D gene ambiguous. V was clipped by 1 base and J by 1 base, with 8 bases between them. The CDR3 runs 14 residues. Germline V gene data show CDR1 as LGHNA and CDR2 as YSLEER. The CDR3 bases are TGCGCCAGCAGCCAAGGTACTGCTTCCTACGAGCAGTACTTC. Translated, it gives CASSQGTASYEQYF.

The chain is built from TRBV6-6 and TRBJ1-1; TRBD1 agrees at 8 bases. The germline V gene has CDR1 MNHNY and CDR2 SVGAGI (reference sequence). CDR3 size: 15 residues. J was trimmed by 4 bases and V by 4 bases; bases with no gene match: 8. The CDR3 nucleotides are TGTGCCAGCAGTTCCCCCGGACAGGGAGGCACTGAAGCTTTCTTT. The encoded protein is CASSSPGQGGTEAFF.

The genes are TRBV4-1 and TRBJ2-7, with D maybe TRBD1 (6 bases). The V end lost 0 bases, the J end lost 2 bases, and 17 bases lay between the germline ends. Germline CDR1 is MGHRA and CDR2 is YSYEKL. The CDR3 runs 17 residues. The CDR3 reads CASSQDRGRGRAYEQYF. CDR3 nucleotide sequence: TGCGCCAGCAGCCAAGATCGGGGCAGGGGTCGGGCCTACGAGCAGTACTTC.

This chain links TRBV7-3 with TRBJ2-7; 8 nucleotides match TRBD1. The CDR3 covers 13 residues. Germline CDR1 reads SGHTA; CDR2 reads FQGTGA. V was clipped by 5 bases and J by 6 bases; unmatched bases: 6. CDR3 sequence reads: CASSPGGQGEQYF. DNA for the CDR3: TGTGCCAGCAGCCCAGGAGGACAGGGCGAGCAGTACTTC.

This chain joins TRBV7-2 and TRBJ1-1; 8 nucleotides line up with TRBD1. CDR3 length equals 15 residues. Trimming at V came to 0 bases and at J to 1 base, leaving 1 base not matched to a gene. Germline CDR1 is SGHTA and CDR2 is FQGNSA. This chain's CDR3 is CASSLAGTGNTEAFF. The CDR3, as DNA: TGTGCCAGCAGCTTAGCGGGGACAGGGAACACTGAAGCTTTCTTT.

V and J are TRBV5-4 and TRBJ2-3, with D perhaps matching TRBD2 (5 bases). V was clipped by 7 bases and J by 2 bases, with 11 bases between them. The CDR3 is 13 residues long. From germline, CDR1 is SGHNT and CDR2 YYREEE (reference sequence). The DNA of the CDR3 is TGTGCCAGCGGAGCGGTGATCACAGATACGCAGTATTTT. Its translation is CASGAVITDTQYF.

The chain couples TRBV29-1 to TRBJ2-7; TRBD2 might be the D (5 bases). Trimming took off 5 bases at V and 0 bases at J, with 11 bases between the two ends. CDR3 length equals 13 residues. CDR1 and CDR2 (germline): SQVTM, ANQGSEA. The CDR3 DNA is TGCAGCGTTCGGGGAAGGATCTCCTACGAGCAGTACTTC. It encodes CSVRGRISYEQYF.

In nucleotides, the CDR3 is TGTGCCAGCACCCCCGGCAGGGGTAATGAAAAACTGTTTTTT. This sequence encodes CASTPGRGNEKLFF. The rearrangement joins TRBV7-2 to TRBJ1-4; the D gene is possibly TRBD1 (6 bases). Looked up from germline, CDR1 is SGHTA and CDR2 is FQGNSA. Trimming left V 7 bases short and J 4 bases short, with 13 bases between. CDR3 length: 14 amino acids.

The V gene is TRBV7-3, the J gene TRBJ2-1; the match to TRBD2 covers 16 bases. This CDR3 comprises 18 residues. V lost 4 bases to trimming and J lost 2 bases; unmatched junction nucleotides: 5. CDR1 is SGHTA and CDR2 is FQGTGA in the germline V gene. This chain's CDR3 is CASSSTGTSGGAYNEQFF. CDR3 sequence (DNA): TGTGCCAGCAGCTCCACGGGGACTAGCGGGGGGGCCTACAATGAGCAGTTCTTC.

This clone was observed once. The gene calls are TRBV5-6 and TRBJ2-1; D gene uncertain. This CDR3 spans 13 amino acids. V lost 0 bases, J lost 6 bases, and 7 bases lay in between. Germline V gives CDR1 SGHDT, CDR2 YYEEEE. The CDR3 loop is CASSLGAPNEQFF. The CDR3 DNA reads TGTGCCAGCAGCTTGGGGGCGCCCAATGAGCAGTTCTTC.

This clone is judged medium-sized. This chain joins TRBV4-3 and TRBJ2-3; 13 bases line up with TRBD2. This CDR3 comprises 16 residues. From germline, CDR1 is LGHNA and CDR2 YSLEER. The V gene end was trimmed by 0 bases and the J gene end by 5 bases; junction bases not matched to a gene: 2. The CDR3 spells CASSQELAGGGDTQYF. Written as DNA, the CDR3 is TGCGCCAGCAGCCAAGAACTAGCGGGGGGGGGAGATACGCAGTATTTT.

The V call is TRBV5-4, the J call TRBJ1-3; 11 positions agree with TRBD1. The V gene end was trimmed by 3 bases and the J gene end by 5 bases; junction bases not matched to a gene: 4. CDR1 and CDR2 from the germline V gene are SGHNT and YYREEE (reference sequence). The CDR3 extends over 15 amino acids. CDR3 sequence reads: CASSSGQGARNTIYF. Written as DNA, the CDR3 is TGTGCCAGCAGCTCAGGACAGGGGGCTCGAAACACCATATATTTT.

V usage is TRBV4-3 and J usage is TRBJ2-7, with 8 nucleotides matching TRBD1. The CDR3 is 15 residues long. Germline CDR1 reads LGHNA; CDR2 reads YSLEER. The V and J ends lost 4 bases and 1 base, in that order; junction bases with no gene match: 6. CDR3 loop: CASSRGTGPSYEQYF. The CDR3 nucleotides read TGCGCCAGCAGCCGAGGGACAGGTCCTTCCTACGAGCAGTACTTC.

For this clone: This sample also contains other DNA sequences that code for the same CDR3. This rearrangement joins TRBV29-1 to TRBJ1-1; D gene ambiguous. The V end lost 2 bases, the J end lost 1 base, and 5 bases lay between the germline ends. The CDR3 is made up of 12 amino acids. The germline CDR1 and CDR2 sequences are SQVTM and ANQGSEA. The CDR3 DNA follows: TGCAGCGTTGAACCAGGGAACACTGAAGCTTTCTTT. It is translated as CSVEPGNTEAFF.

This rearrangement joins TRBV10-3 to TRBJ2-5; possible D gene TRBD1, 5 bases. In germline, CDR1 is ENHRY, CDR2 SYGVKD. CDR3 length: 13 residues. V was clipped by 2 bases and J by 5 bases, with 9 bases between them. The CDR3 loop is CAISERGMETQYF. In DNA form, the CDR3 reads TGTGCCATCAGTGAGAGGGGTATGGAGACCCAGTACTTC.

The genes are TRBV5-1 and TRBJ2-1; no reliable D call. Germline CDR1 reads SGHRS; CDR2 reads YFSETQ. V was trimmed by 2 bases and J by 7 bases, leaving 7 bases between them. The CDR3 is 12 residues long. The CDR3 region has the DNA TGCGCCAGCAGCTTAACGGAGAATGAGCAGTTCTTC. This codes for CASSLTENEQFF.

The table lists this clone with a few counts. At one boundary the junction diverges from the germline segment, which might be a read error. The same CDR3 also results from other DNA sequences found in this sample. This rearrangement joins TRBV7-7 to TRBJ2-7; D ambiguous. Germline-derived CDR1 and CDR2 are SSHAT and FNYEAQ (reference sequence). The CDR3 loop spans 14 amino acids. The DNA of the CDR3 is TGTGCTAGCAGCTTAGGGCCGGGCTCCTACGAGCAGTACTTC. This encodes CASSLGPGSYEQYF.

The V and J genes are TRBV19 and TRBJ2-5; D perhaps matches TRBD2 (6 bases). Germline V gene data show CDR1 as LNHDA and CDR2 as SQIVND (reference sequence). V was trimmed by 1 base and J by 2 bases, leaving 11 bases between them. CDR3 length: 15 amino acids. Here the CDR3 reads CASSIAAGMQETQYF. The CDR3 nucleotides read TGTGCCAGTAGTATAGCAGCGGGTATGCAAGAGACCCAGTACTTC.